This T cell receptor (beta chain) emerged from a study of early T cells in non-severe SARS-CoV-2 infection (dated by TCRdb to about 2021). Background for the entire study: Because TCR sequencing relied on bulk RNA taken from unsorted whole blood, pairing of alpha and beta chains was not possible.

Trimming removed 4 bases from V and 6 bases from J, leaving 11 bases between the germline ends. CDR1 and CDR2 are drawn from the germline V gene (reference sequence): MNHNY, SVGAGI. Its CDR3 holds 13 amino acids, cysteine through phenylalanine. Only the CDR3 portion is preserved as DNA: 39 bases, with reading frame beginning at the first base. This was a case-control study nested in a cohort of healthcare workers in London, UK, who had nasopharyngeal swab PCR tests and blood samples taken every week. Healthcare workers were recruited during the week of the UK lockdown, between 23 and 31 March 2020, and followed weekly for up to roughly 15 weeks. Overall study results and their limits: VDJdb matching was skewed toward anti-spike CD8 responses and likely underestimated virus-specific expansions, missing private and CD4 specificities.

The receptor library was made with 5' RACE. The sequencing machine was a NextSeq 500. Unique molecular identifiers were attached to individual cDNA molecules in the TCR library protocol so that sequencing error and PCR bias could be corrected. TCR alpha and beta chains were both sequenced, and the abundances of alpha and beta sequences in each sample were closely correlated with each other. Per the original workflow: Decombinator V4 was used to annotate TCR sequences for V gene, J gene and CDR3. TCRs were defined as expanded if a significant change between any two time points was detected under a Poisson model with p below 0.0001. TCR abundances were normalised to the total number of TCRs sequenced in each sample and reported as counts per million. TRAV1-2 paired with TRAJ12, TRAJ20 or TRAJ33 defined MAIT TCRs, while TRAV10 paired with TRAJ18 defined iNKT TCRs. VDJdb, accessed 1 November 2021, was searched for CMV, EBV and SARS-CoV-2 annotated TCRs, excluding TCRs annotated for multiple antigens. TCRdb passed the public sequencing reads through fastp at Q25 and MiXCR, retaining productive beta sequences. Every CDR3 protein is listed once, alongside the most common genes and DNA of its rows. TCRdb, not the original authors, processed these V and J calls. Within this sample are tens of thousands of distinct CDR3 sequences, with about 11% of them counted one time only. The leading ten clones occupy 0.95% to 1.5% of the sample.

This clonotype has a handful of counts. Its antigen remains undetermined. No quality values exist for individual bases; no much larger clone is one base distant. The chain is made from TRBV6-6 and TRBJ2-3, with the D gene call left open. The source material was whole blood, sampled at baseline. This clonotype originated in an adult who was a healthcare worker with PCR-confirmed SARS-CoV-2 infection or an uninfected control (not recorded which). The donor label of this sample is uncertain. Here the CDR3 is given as CASSSTPLDTQYF. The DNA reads TGTGCCAGCAGTTCGACCCCCCTGGATACGCAGTATTTT.